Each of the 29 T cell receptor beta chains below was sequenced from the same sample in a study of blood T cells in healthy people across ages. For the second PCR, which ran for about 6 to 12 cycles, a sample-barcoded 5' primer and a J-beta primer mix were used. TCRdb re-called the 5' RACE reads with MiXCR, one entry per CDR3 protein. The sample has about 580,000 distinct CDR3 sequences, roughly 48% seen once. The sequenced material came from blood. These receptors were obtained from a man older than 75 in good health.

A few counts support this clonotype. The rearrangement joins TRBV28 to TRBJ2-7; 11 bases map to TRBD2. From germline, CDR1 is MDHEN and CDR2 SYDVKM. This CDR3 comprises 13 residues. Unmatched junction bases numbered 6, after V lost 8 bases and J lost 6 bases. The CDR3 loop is CASRTSGLSEQYF. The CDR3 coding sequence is TGTGCCAGCCGGACTAGCGGGCTTAGCGAGCAGTACTTC.

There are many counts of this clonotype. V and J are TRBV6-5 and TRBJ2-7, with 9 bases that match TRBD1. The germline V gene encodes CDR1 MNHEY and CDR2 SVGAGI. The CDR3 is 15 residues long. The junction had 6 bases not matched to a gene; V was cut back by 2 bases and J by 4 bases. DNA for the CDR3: TGTGCCAGCAGTTACGAAGGGACAGGGCGATACGAGCAGTACTTC. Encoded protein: CASSYEGTGRYEQYF.

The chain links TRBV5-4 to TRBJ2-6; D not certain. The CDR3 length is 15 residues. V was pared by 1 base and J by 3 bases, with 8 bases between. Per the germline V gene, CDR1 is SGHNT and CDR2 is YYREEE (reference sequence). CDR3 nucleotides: TGTGCCAGCAGCTTGTCTAGTGGTGGGGCCAACGTCCTGACTTTC. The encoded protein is CASSLSSGGANVLTF.

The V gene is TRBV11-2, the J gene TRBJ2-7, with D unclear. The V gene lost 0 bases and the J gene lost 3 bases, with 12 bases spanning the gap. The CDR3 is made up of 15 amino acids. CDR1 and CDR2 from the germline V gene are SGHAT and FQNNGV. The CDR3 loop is CASSLESETHYEQYF. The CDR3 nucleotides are TGTGCCAGCAGCTTAGAAAGCGAGACTCACTACGAGCAGTACTTC.

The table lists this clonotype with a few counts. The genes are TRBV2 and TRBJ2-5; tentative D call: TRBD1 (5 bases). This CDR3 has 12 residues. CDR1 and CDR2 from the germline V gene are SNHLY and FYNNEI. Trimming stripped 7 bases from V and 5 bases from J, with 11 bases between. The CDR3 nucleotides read TGTGCCAGCATCCAGGGTAGGGAGACCCAGTACTTC. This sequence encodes CASIQGRETQYF.

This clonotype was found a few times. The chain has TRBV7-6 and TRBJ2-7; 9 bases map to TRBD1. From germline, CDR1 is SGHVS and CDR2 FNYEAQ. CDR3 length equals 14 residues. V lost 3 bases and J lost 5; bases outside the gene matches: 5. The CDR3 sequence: CASSFKQGAHEQYF. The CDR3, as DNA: TGTGCCAGCAGCTTTAAACAGGGGGCTCACGAGCAGTACTTC.

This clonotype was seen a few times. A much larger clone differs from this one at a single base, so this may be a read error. Here the CDR3 DNA reads TGTGCCAGCAGTTCCCAGGGAGTGAACACTGAAGCTTTCTTT. It codes for CASSSQGVNTEAFF. The V call is TRBV6-5, the J call TRBJ1-1; weak D call: TRBD1 (5 bases). This CDR3 comprises 14 residues. Trimming took 4 bases from V and 0 from J, leaving 9 bases between them. The germline gives CDR1 MNHEY, CDR2 SVGAGI.

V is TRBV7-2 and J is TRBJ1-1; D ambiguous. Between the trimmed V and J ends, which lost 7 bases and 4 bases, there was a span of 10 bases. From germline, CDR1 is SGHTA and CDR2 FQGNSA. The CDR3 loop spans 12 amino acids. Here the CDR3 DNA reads TGTGCCAGCAATAGGCCGAGCACTGAAGCTTTCTTT. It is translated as CASNRPSTEAFF.

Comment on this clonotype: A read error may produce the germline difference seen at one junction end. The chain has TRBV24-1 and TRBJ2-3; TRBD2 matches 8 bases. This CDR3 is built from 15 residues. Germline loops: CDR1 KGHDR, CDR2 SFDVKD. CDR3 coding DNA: TGTGCCACCAGTGCCCGCGGGGGGTACACAGATGCGCAGTATTTT. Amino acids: CATSARGGYTDAQYF.

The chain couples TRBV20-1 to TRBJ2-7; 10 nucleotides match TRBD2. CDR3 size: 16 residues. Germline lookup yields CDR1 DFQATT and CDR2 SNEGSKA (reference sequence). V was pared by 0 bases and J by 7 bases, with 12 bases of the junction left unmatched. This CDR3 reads CSARDSTSGMDNEQYF. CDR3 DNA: TGCAGTGCTAGAGATAGTACTAGCGGGATGGACAATGAGCAGTACTTC.

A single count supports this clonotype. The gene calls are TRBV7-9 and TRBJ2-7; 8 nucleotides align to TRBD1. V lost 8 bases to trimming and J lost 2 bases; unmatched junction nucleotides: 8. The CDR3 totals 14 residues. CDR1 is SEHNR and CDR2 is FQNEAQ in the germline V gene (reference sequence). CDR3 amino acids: CASGGRTGTYEQYF. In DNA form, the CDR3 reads TGTGCCAGCGGCGGCAGGACAGGGACCTACGAGCAGTACTTC.

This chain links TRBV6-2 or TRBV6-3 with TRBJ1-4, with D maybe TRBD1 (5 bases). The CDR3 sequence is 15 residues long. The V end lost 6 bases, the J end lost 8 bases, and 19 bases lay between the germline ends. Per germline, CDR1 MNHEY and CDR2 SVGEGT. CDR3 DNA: TGTGCCAGCAGAACCGTGGACACCGGTCTCGAAAAACTGTTTTTT. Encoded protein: CASRTVDTGLEKLFF.

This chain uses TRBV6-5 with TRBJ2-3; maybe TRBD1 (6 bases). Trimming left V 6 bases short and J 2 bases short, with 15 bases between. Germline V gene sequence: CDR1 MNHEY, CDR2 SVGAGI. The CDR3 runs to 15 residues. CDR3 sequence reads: CASRLGAAPTDTQYF. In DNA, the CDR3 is TGTGCCAGCAGATTGGGGGCCGCTCCCACAGATACGCAGTATTTT.

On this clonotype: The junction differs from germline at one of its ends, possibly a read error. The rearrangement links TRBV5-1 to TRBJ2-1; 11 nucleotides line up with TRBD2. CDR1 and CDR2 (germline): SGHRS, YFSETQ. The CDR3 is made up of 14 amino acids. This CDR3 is CASTVAGGNKEQFF. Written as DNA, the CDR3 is TGCGCCAGCACGGTAGCGGGAGGGAACAAGGAGCAGTTCTTC.

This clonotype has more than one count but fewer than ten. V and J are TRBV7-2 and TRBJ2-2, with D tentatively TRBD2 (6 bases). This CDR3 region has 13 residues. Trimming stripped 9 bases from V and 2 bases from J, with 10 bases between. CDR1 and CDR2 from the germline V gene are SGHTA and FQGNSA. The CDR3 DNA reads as TGTGCCAGTCGGACTACAAACACCGGGGAGCTGTTTTTT. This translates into CASRTTNTGELFF.

This CDR3 is CSARQSSGNYNEQFF. CDR3 in DNA: TGCAGTGCTAGACAGTCTAGCGGAAACTACAATGAGCAGTTCTTC. This chain uses TRBV20-1 with TRBJ2-1; TRBD2 matches 7 bases. Germline CDR1 and CDR2: DFQATT and SNEGSKA (reference sequence). CDR3 length: 15 amino acids. The V segment lost 2 bases and the J segment 3 bases; nucleotides outside the gene matches: 7.

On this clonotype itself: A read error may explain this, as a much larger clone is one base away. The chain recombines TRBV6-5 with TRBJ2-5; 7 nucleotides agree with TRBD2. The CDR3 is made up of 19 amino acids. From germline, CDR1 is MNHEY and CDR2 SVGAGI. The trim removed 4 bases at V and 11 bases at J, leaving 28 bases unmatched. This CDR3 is CASSFSLPGEMRERNEQYF. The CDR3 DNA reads TGTGCCAGCAGTTTTTCTCTCCCCGGCGAGATGCGGGAGAGGAATGAGCAGTACTTC.

The CDR3 sequence: CSVFSDRTYEQYF. CDR3 DNA sequence: TGCAGCGTCTTTAGCGACCGAACCTACGAGCAGTACTTC. The chain recombines TRBV29-1 with TRBJ2-7; D may be TRBD2 (5 bases). Trimming left V 6 bases short and J 2 bases short, with 14 bases between. The CDR3 consists of 13 residues. Germline CDR1 and CDR2: SQVTM and ANQGSEA.

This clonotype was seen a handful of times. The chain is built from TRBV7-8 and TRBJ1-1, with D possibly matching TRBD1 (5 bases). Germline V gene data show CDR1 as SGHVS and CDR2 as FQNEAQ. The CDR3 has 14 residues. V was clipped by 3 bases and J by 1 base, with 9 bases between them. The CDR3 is CASSFSGGNTEAFF. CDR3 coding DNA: TGTGCCAGCAGCTTTTCCGGGGGGAACACTGAAGCTTTCTTT.

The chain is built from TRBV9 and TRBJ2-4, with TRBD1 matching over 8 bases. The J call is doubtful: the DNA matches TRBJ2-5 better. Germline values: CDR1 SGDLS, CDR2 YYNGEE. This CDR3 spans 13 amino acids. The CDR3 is CASSVATGGTQYF. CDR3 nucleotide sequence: TGTGCCAGCAGCGTAGCTACAGGGGGGACCCAGTACTTC.

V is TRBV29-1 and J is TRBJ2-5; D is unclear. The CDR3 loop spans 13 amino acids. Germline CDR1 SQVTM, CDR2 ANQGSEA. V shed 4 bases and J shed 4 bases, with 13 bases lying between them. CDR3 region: CSVGMWDGETQYF. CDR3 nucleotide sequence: TGCAGCGTTGGGATGTGGGATGGAGAGACCCAGTACTTC.

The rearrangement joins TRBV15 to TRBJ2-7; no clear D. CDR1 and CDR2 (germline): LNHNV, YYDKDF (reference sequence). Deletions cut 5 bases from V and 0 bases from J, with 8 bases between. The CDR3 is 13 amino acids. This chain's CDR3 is CATSLRTSYEQYF. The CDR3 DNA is TGTGCCACCAGCTTGCGGACCTCCTACGAGCAGTACTTC.

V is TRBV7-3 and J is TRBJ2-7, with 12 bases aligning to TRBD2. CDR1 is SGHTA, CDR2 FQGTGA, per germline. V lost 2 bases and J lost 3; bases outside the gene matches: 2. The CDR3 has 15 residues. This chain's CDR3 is CASSLASGRGYEQYF. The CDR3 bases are TGTGCCAGCAGCTTAGCTAGCGGGAGGGGCTACGAGCAGTACTTC.

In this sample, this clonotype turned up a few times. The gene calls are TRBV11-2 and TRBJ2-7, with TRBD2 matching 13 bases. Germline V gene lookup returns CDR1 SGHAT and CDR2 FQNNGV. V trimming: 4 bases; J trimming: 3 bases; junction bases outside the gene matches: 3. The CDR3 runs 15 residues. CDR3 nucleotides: TGTGCCAGCAGCTCCAGACTAGCGGGAGGCTACGAGCAGTACTTC. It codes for CASSSRLAGGYEQYF.

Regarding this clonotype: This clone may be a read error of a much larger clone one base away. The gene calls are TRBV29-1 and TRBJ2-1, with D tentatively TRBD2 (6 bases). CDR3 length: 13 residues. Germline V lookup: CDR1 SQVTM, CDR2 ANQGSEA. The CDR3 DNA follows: TGCAGCGTTGAAGGGGGAGGCCACAATGGGCAGTTCTTC. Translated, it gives CSVEGGGHNGQFF.

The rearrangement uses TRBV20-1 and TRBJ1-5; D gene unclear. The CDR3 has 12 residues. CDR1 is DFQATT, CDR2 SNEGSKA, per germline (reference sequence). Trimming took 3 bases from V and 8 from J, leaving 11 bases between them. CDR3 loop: CSASSEPEPQHF. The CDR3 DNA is TGCAGTGCTAGTTCGGAACCAGAGCCCCAGCATTTT.

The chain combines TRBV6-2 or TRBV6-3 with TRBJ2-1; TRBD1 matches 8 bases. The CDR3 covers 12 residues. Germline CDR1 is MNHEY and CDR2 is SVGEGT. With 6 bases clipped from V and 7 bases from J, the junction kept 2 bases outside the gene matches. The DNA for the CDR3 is TGTGCCAGCAGCAACAGGGGGAATGAGCAGTTCTTC. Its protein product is CASSNRGNEQFF.

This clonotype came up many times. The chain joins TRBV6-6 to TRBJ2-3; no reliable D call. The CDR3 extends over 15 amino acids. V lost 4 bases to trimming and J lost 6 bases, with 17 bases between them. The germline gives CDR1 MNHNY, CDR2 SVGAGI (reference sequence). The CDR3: CASSSIHLNADTQYF. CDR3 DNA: TGTGCCAGCAGTTCCATCCACTTAAACGCGGATACGCAGTATTTT.

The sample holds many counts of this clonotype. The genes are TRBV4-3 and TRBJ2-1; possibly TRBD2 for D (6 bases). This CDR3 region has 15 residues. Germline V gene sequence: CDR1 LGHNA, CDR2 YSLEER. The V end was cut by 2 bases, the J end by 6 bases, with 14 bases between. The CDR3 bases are TGCGCCAGCAGCCAACAACGGCTTAGCGGCAATGAGCAGTTCTTC. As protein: CASSQQRLSGNEQFF.